One and the same sample provided the 28 T cell receptor beta chains below, sequenced in a study of spatial heterogeneity in lung cancer. TCRdb analysed the 5' RACE reads with MiXCR anew, one entry per CDR3 protein. The sample records 230 or so distinct CDR3 sequences, 40% to 60% being singletons. Specified time point: sample taken at primary tumor resection. Whole RNA, which was extracted from tumor, nontumor lung tissue or frozen PBMC, was sequenced without any cell sorting. The sequencing used PBMCs, collected at surgery. The receptors stem from a male donor with early-stage non-small cell lung cancer.

A note on this clonotype: With the library built for alpha chains, this beta chain is off target and its frequency is not meaningful. The chain is built from TRBV7-9 and TRBJ2-7, with D possibly TRBD1 on 6 matching bases. V lost 5 bases and J lost 2, with 16 bases in between. CDR3 size: 15 residues. Germline V gives CDR1 SEHNR, CDR2 FQNEAQ (reference sequence). The CDR3 region is CASSVTGLLTYEQYF. The CDR3 DNA follows: TGTGCCAGCAGCGTTACAGGGCTACTTACCTACGAGCAGTACTTC.

Details on this clonotype: This beta chain is a stray read from a library made for alpha chains; its abundance is not meaningful. This sequence joins TRBV14 and TRBJ2-3; D is undetermined. The length of the CDR3 is 16 residues. The V gene lost 4 bases and the J gene lost 0 bases, with 14 bases spanning the gap. Germline V CDR1 and CDR2: SGHDN, FVKESK. In DNA form, the CDR3 reads TGTGCCAGCAGCCCCTCTCTGGGGAAGAGCACAGATACGCAGTATTTT. Translation: CASSPSLGKSTDTQYF.

Judged by abundance, this clonotype is hyperexpanded (1% or more). This beta chain is an off-target read within a library intended for alpha chains, so its frequency means little. The V call is TRBV12-3 or TRBV12-4, the J call TRBJ1-5; D not resolved. With 1 base removed from V and 3 bases from J, the gap between germline ends came to 7 bases. The CDR3 is 14 amino acids. Here the CDR3 DNA reads TGTGCCAGCAGTTTAGGAGGGTTCAATCAGCCCCAGCATTTT. Translation gives CASSLGGFNQPQHF.

Comment on this clonotype: Since it is a stray read in a library aimed at alpha chains, this beta chain has a size that is not meaningful. V gene TRBV7-9 combines with J gene TRBJ2-5; TRBD2 matches at 7 bases. V was pared by 4 bases and J by 7 bases, with 9 bases of the junction left unmatched. This CDR3 contains 14 residues. The germline V gene has CDR1 SEHNR and CDR2 FQNEAQ (reference sequence). The CDR3 DNA follows: TGTGCCAGCAGCTCCCGACTAGCCGGGGGGACCCAGTACTTC. This translates into CASSSRLAGGTQYF. The complete variable domain, with remaining parts taken from reference TRBV7-9 and TRBJ2-5, reads DTGVSQNPRHKITKRGQNVTFRCDPISEHNRLYWYRQTLGQGPEFLTYFQNEAQLEKSRLLSDRFSAERPKGSFSTLEIQRTEQGDSAMYLCASSSRLAGGTQYFGPGTRLLVL.

Concerning this clonotype: In a library made to pick up alpha chains, this beta chain is a stray read with a size that means little. V gene TRBV11-3 combines with J gene TRBJ2-5; TRBD2 matches at 16 bases. The CDR3 extends over 17 amino acids. V dropped 5 bases and J dropped 5; count of bases not matched to a gene: 8. CDR1 is SGHNT, CDR2 YENEEA, per germline. CDR3 bases: TGTGCCAGCAGCCTGGGACTAGCGGGAGGGCCGGGGGAGACCCAGTACTTC. Amino acid sequence: CASSLGLAGGPGETQYF.

Concerning this clonotype itself: The size of this beta chain means little, since it is a stray read in a library made for alpha chains. The V and J genes are TRBV12-3 or TRBV12-4 and TRBJ2-1, with 7 bases lining up with TRBD1. V lost 3 bases to trimming and J lost 0 bases; unmatched junction nucleotides: 2. The CDR3 spans 15 residues. CDR3 protein: CASSFRGLSYNEQFF. In nucleotides, the CDR3 is TGTGCCAGCAGTTTTAGGGGGCTCTCCTACAATGAGCAGTTCTTC.

For this clonotype: A library made for alpha chains picked up this beta chain off target, so its size means little. The rearrangement joins TRBV19 to TRBJ2-2; D is undetermined. CDR1 and CDR2 (germline): LNHDA, SQIVND (reference sequence). The CDR3 has 11 residues. The V end was cut by 6 bases, the J end by 6 bases, with 5 bases between. CDR3 loop: CASRKAGELFF. CDR3 DNA sequence: TGTGCCAGTAGAAAGGCCGGGGAGCTGTTTTTT.

In its sample, this clonotype ranks as large. Since the library was made to target alpha chains, this beta chain is a stray read and its abundance is not meaningful. The chain employs TRBV6-6 and TRBJ1-6, with 8 bases lining up with TRBD1. Germline assignment: CDR1 MNHNY and CDR2 SVGAGI (reference sequence). The CDR3 length is 16 residues. V shed 2 bases, J shed 9 bases, and the junction held 9 bases outside the gene matches. The chain's CDR3 is CASSYDGQGLVSPLHF. For the CDR3, the DNA is TGTGCCAGCAGTTACGACGGACAGGGCCTGGTTTCACCCCTCCACTTT.

This clonotype was observed a few times. With the library built for alpha chains, this beta chain is off target and its frequency is not meaningful. The CDR3 coding sequence is TGTGCCAGCAGTGGGGAGACAGGGTTCGAAAACATTCAGTACTTC. Its translation is CASSGETGFENIQYF. The chain employs TRBV2 and TRBJ2-4, with 7 nucleotides matching TRBD1. The CDR3 extends over 15 amino acids. Germline CDR1 and CDR2: SNHLY and FYNNEI. V trimming: 4 bases; J trimming: 5 bases; junction bases outside the gene matches: 8. Variable domain in full (rest from reference TRBV2 and TRBJ2-4): EPEVTQTPSHQVTQMGQEVILRCVPISNHLYFYWYRQILGQKVEFLVSFYNNEISEKSEIFDDQFSVERPDGSNFTLKIRSTKLEDSAMYFCASSGETGFENIQYFGAGTRLSVL.

Remarks on this clonotype: For a library built for alpha chains, this beta chain is a stray read; little rests on its size. The gene calls are TRBV3-1 and TRBJ2-1, with 8 bases lining up with TRBD1. This CDR3 has 13 residues. Trimming took 3 bases from V and 10 from J; bases not matched to a gene: 5. Germline loops: CDR1 LGHDT, CDR2 YNNKEL (reference sequence). The DNA for the CDR3 is TGTGCCAGCAGCCACCTCGACAGGGGAGAGCAGTTCTTC. This sequence encodes CASSHLDRGEQFF.

In its sample, this clonotype ranks as large. This beta chain is off target for a library built for alpha chains, so its abundance means little. For the CDR3, the DNA is TGTGCCAGCAGTTACGGGGTTGAATACGAGCAGTACTTC. Translated: CASSYGVEYEQYF. The genes are TRBV6-2 or TRBV6-3 and TRBJ2-7; no definite D call. The germline CDR1 and CDR2 sequences are MNHEY and SVGEGT. CDR3 length equals 13 residues. Trimming left V 2 bases short and J 4 bases short, with 9 bases between.

As concerns this clonotype: This beta chain slipped into a library made for alpha chains as a stray read, so its size is not meaningful. This chain uses TRBV12-3 or TRBV12-4 with TRBJ2-2; 8 bases align to TRBD2. The CDR3 loop spans 14 amino acids. The junction had 0 bases not matched to a gene; V was cut back by 6 bases and J by 0 bases. The CDR3 bases are TGTGCCAGCAGGGGACTAGCGAACACCGGGGAGCTGTTTTTT. It yields the protein CASRGLANTGELFF.

On this clonotype itself: Little can be read into the size of this beta chain, an off-target read in a library designed for alpha chains. The CDR3 DNA is TGTGCCAGCAGTTTTTCACACCACGACAGGCACAATGAGCAGTTCTTC. This gives the protein CASSFSHHDRHNEQFF. This chain links TRBV12-3 or TRBV12-4 with TRBJ2-1, with D tentatively TRBD1 (6 bases). The V end was cut by 3 bases, the J end by 5 bases, with 17 bases between. This CDR3 region has 16 residues.

As regards this clonotype: This beta chain lies outside the target of a library built for alpha chains; its clone size means little. The V and J genes are TRBV11-1 and TRBJ2-7; D is possibly TRBD1 (6 bases). Trimming took 1 base from V and 2 from J, leaving 9 bases between them. CDR3 length equals 14 residues. The germline gives CDR1 SGHAT, CDR2 FQDESV (reference sequence). The CDR3 is CASSLEAGAYEQYF. The CDR3 coding sequence is TGTGCCAGCAGCTTAGAAGCAGGGGCCTACGAGCAGTACTTC.

The count of this clonotype is one. This beta chain is an off-target read within a library intended for alpha chains, so its frequency means little. The chain employs TRBV20-1 and TRBJ2-7; D gene ambiguous. Trimming removed 1 base from V and 2 bases from J, with 15 bases in between. Germline CDR1 is DFQATT and CDR2 is SNEGSKA (reference sequence). This CDR3 is 15 amino acids long. In DNA, the CDR3 is TGCAGTGCTAGAGCCTTCGTAGGCTCTACCTACGAGCAGTACTTC. It encodes CSARAFVGSTYEQYF.

Remarks on this clonotype: This beta chain turned up in a library designed for alpha chains; as an off-target read, its abundance says little. This rearrangement joins TRBV10-2 to TRBJ2-2; 11 bases align to TRBD1. This CDR3 contains 15 residues. V lost 4 bases and J lost 2; bases outside the gene matches: 0. Germline CDR1 WSHSY, CDR2 SAAADI. CDR3: CASSGTGGNTGELFF. In nucleotides, the CDR3 is TGCGCCAGCAGTGGGACAGGGGGCAACACCGGGGAGCTGTTTTTT.

Judged by abundance, this clonotype is large. This beta chain appears as a stray read in a library generated for alpha chains; its size is not informative. This chain joins TRBV5-1 and TRBJ2-7; D is undetermined. The germline gives CDR1 SGHRS, CDR2 YFSETQ. The CDR3 is 13 amino acids. The germline V and J ends were trimmed by 3 bases and 3 bases, with 10 bases remaining between them. DNA of the CDR3: TGCGCCAGCAGCTCCAACGGTGGCTACGAGCAGTACTTC. Translation: CASSSNGGYEQYF.

As to this clonotype: This beta chain lies outside the target of a library built for alpha chains; its clone size means little. The chain uses TRBV10-3 and TRBJ2-3, with unresolved D. This CDR3 region has 13 residues. The V end was cut by 1 base, the J end by 2 bases, with 4 bases between. The germline CDR1 and CDR2 sequences are ENHRY and SYGVKD. CDR3 sequence: CAISEYSTDTQYF. The CDR3 DNA is TGTGCCATCAGTGAGTACTCCACAGATACGCAGTATTTT.

Turning to this clonotype: This beta chain is an unintended read in a library built for alpha chains; its size means little. This rearrangement joins TRBV10-3 to TRBJ2-3; D is undetermined. Germline V CDR1 and CDR2: ENHRY, SYGVKD. The CDR3 is 13 amino acids. V was clipped by 4 bases and J by 1 base, with 6 bases between them. The CDR3, as DNA: TGTGCCATCAGTGGGCAGGGCACAGATACGCAGTATTTT. Its protein is CAISGQGTDTQYF.

There are a few counts of this clonotype. This beta chain came through as a stray read in a library set up for alpha chains, and its size says little. The rearrangement uses TRBV2 and TRBJ2-3; TRBD2 aligns across 10 bases. The CDR3 sequence is 16 residues long. The ends lost 1 base at V and 0 bases at J; junction bases unmatched: 1. Germline CDR1 reads SNHLY; CDR2 reads FYNNEI. The CDR3 coding sequence is TGTGCCAGCAGTGAAGGGACTAGCGGTAGCACAGATACGCAGTATTTT. Translation gives CASSEGTSGSTDTQYF.

By its share, this clonotype is large. This beta chain lies outside the target of a library built for alpha chains; its clone size means little. The genes are TRBV24-1 and TRBJ2-1, with 7 bases identical to TRBD2. J gave up 2 bases and V 3 bases, and 0 bases lay outside the gene matches. CDR1 is KGHDR, CDR2 SFDVKD, per germline. The CDR3 extends over 14 amino acids. CDR3 sequence reads: CATSDAGAYNEQFF. In DNA form, the CDR3 reads TGTGCCACCAGTGATGCGGGGGCCTACAATGAGCAGTTCTTC.

Notes on this clonotype: This beta chain slipped into a library made for alpha chains as a stray read, so its size is not meaningful. This sequence joins TRBV19 and TRBJ2-3; D perhaps matches TRBD2 (6 bases). CDR1 is LNHDA and CDR2 is SQIVND in the germline V gene (reference sequence). The CDR3 is 16 residues long. Trimming stripped 3 bases from V and 4 bases from J, with 17 bases between. CDR3 bases: TGTGCCAGTAGTATGGCCGGGGGTTTAGGTGCAGATACGCAGTATTTT. It is translated as CASSMAGGLGADTQYF.

As regards this clonotype: This beta chain is an unintended read in a library built for alpha chains; its size means little. The chain joins TRBV7-6 to TRBJ2-7; 11 bases agree with TRBD2. Trimming at V came to 6 bases and at J to 4 bases, leaving 5 bases not matched to a gene. CDR1 and CDR2 (germline): SGHVS, FNYEAQ. The CDR3 loop spans 14 amino acids. The CDR3 loop reads CASSLAGGSYEQYF. The CDR3 DNA reads as TGTGCCAGCAGTCTAGCGGGGGGATCATACGAGCAGTACTTC.

Of note for this clonotype: This beta chain represents an off-target read in a library built for alpha chains; its size is of limited meaning. This chain uses TRBV20-1 with TRBJ1-2; no reliable D call. V was cut by 1 base and J by 5 bases, with 5 bases left in between. Germline CDR1 and CDR2: DFQATT and SNEGSKA (reference sequence). The CDR3 has 11 amino acids. The CDR3 reads CSARVEYGYTF. CDR3 coding DNA: TGCAGTGCTAGAGTGGAGTATGGCTACACCTTC.

To note about this clonotype: Found in a library prepared for alpha chains, this beta chain is an off-target read, and its abundance has little meaning. The gene calls are TRBV6-5 and TRBJ1-2; D unclear. CDR1 is MNHEY and CDR2 is SVGAGI in the germline V gene. V lost 7 bases, J lost 13 bases, and 16 bases lay in between. This CDR3 is 11 amino acids long. CDR3 residues: CASMSRPPITF. CDR3 in DNA: TGTGCCAGCATGTCGCGACCCCCCATCACCTTC.

In its sample, this clonotype was seen a few times. For a library built for alpha chains, this beta chain is a stray read; little rests on its size. The chain links TRBV12-5 to TRBJ2-7; D is unresolved. The germline V gene has CDR1 LGHNT and CDR2 FRNRAP. The CDR3 runs 13 residues. V was cut by 2 bases and J by 1 base, with 6 bases left in between. In DNA, the CDR3 is TGTGCTAGTGGTTTGCTCCCGTCCTACGAGCAGTACTTC. It yields the protein CASGLLPSYEQYF.

This clonotype was picked up one time. The library was prepared for alpha chains; this beta chain is a stray read, so its frequency means little. This sequence joins TRBV29-1 and TRBJ2-3; the D is unclear. The CDR3 runs 12 residues. Trimming stripped 2 bases from V and 6 bases from J, with 9 bases between. Germline CDR1 reads SQVTM; CDR2 reads ANQGSEA. Written as DNA, the CDR3 is TGCAGCGTTGAAAGGCTCGCGGATACGCAGTATTTT. It codes for CSVERLADTQYF.

By share, this clonotype counts as large (0.1 to 1%). In a library made to pick up alpha chains, this beta chain is a stray read with a size that means little. CDR3 nucleotide sequence: TGTGCCAGCAGCAGCTCGGGACCGTACACTGAAGCTTTCTTT. Protein: CASSSSGPYTEAFF. The rearrangement links TRBV7-3 to TRBJ1-1; TRBD1 is a possible D gene (5 bases). CDR3 length: 14 amino acids. CDR1 is SGHTA, CDR2 FQGTGA, per germline. Trimming stripped 5 bases from V and 3 bases from J, with 13 bases between.